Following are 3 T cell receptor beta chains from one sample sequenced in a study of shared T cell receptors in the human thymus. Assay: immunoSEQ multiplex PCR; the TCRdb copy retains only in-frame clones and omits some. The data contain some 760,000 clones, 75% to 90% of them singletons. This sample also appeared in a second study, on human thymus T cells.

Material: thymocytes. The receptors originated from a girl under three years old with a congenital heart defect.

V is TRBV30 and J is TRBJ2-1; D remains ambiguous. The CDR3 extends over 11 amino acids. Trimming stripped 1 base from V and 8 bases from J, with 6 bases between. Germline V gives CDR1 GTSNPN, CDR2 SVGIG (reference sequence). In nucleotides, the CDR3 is TGTGCCTGGAGTGCTCCGGATGAGCAGTTCTTC. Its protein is CAWSAPDEQFF. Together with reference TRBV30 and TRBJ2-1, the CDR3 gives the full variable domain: SQTIHQWPATLVQPVGSPLSLECTVEGTSNPNLYWYRQAAGRGLQLLFYSVGIGQISSEVPQNLSASRPQDRQFILSSKKLLLSDSGFYLCAWSAPDEQFFGPGTRLTVL.

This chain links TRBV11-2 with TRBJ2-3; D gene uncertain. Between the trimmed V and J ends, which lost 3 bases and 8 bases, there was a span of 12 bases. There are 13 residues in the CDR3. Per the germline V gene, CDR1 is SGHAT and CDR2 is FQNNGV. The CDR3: CASSFRFPVTQYF. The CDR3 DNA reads TGTGCCAGCAGCTTCAGGTTTCCGGTTACGCAGTATTTT.

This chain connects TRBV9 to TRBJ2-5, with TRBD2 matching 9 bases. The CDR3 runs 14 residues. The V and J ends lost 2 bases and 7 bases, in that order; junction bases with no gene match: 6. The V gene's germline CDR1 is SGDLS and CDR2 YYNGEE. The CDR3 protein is CASSVRGGAGTQYF. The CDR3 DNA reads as TGTGCCAGCAGCGTTCGCGGGGGGGCTGGGACCCAGTACTTC.